Listed below are T cell receptor beta chains from one sample, sequenced in a study of T cell repertoires in cytomegalovirus infection. One entry per CDR3 protein results from TCRdb running MiXCR on the reads. The table records approximately 73,000 distinct CDR3 sequences, roughly 40% of them present only once. No cognate antigen is known for these TCRs. The starting material was CD8+ T cells from cultured PBMCs, obtained from culture after CMV antigen stimulation. Receptor source: a human donor in good health (CMV status not recorded). Some clones in this sample may be carry-over from other donors' samples. CDR3s include the opening cysteine and the closing phenylalanine or tryptophan. Each record gives: clone size, J gene, V gene, D gene, CDR3 protein, CDR3 DNA. A D gene is named only where the DNA matches it firmly. Clone sizes are given selectively: once, few, many, or a class where the clone is expanded.

>-|TRBJ2-1|TRBV5-5|-
CASSLYRQYDEQFF
TGTGCCAGCAGCTTATACCGACAGTACGATGAGCAGTTCTTC
>-|TRBJ1-5|TRBV6-1|-
CASSYRLGQPQHF
TGTGCCAGCAGCTACAGATTGGGCCAGCCCCAGCATTTT
>-|TRBJ2-7|TRBV2|TRBD1
CASTWTGAPHEQYF
TGTGCCAGCACCTGGACAGGGGCCCCTCACGAGCAGTACTTC
>many|TRBJ2-1|TRBV28|-
CASSFTGTEQFF
TGTGCCAGCAGCTTTACAGGGACTGAGCAGTTCTTC
>-|TRBJ2-3|TRBV5-5|-
CASSLSTGTYTDTQYF
TGTGCCAGCAGCTTGTCCACCGGGACGTACACAGATACGCAGTATTTT
>-|TRBJ2-3|TRBV2|-
CASREMQDTQYF
TGTGCCAGCAGGGAGATGCAGGATACGCAGTATTTT
>-|TRBJ1-5|TRBV6-5|-
CASRRSGVFNQPQHF
TGTGCCAGCAGGCGCTCAGGGGTTTTCAATCAGCCCCAGCATTTT
>few|TRBJ2-2|TRBV7-8|-
CASSDSGTGELFF
TGTGCCAGCAGCGATTCAGGAACCGGGGAGCTGTTTTTT
>few|TRBJ1-5|TRBV27|-
CARTSGTKYQPQHF
TGTGCCAGAACCTCCGGGACCAAGTATCAGCCCCAGCATTTT
>few|TRBJ2-2|TRBV4-1|TRBD1
CASSQGPPGQGATGELFF
TGCGCCAGCAGCCAAGGGCCCCCGGGACAGGGGGCCACCGGGGAGCTGTTTTTT
>few|TRBJ2-2|TRBV24-1|-
CATSDSTTWELFF
TGTGCCACCAGTGATTCCACTACGTGGGAGCTGTTTTTT
>few|TRBJ1-1|TRBV7-8|TRBD1
CASTYAWDRELHTEAFF
TGTGCCAGCACCTACGCGTGGGACAGGGAGTTGCACACTGAAGCTTTCTTT
>few|TRBJ2-1|TRBV7-9|-
CASSQGGYNEQFF
TGTGCCAGCAGCCAAGGGGGGTACAATGAGCAGTTCTTC
>-|TRBJ1-3|TRBV4-1|-
CASSQHSTGAGSGNTIYF
TGCGCCAGCAGCCAACACTCGACGGGCGCCGGCTCTGGAAACACCATATATTTT
>few|TRBJ2-3|TRBV7-8|-
CASSLKEQITDTQYF
TGTGCCAGCAGCTTAAAAGAGCAGATCACAGATACGCAGTATTTT
>few|TRBJ1-1|TRBV3-1|-
CASSLQPYTQAFF
TGTGCCAGCAGCCTTCAGCCCTATACTCAAGCTTTCTTT
>-|TRBJ2-5|TRBV6-6|-
CASSYPGPSVKETQYF
TGTGCCAGCAGTTACCCGGGACCATCAGTCAAAGAGACCCAGTACTTC
>many|TRBJ2-5|TRBV7-9|TRBD1
CASSRRDGTGGIQETQYF
TGTGCCAGCAGCCGTCGCGATGGGACAGGGGGGATCCAAGAGACCCAGTACTTC
>-|TRBJ2-7|TRBV7-8|TRBD2
CASSLGTSGFTEYEQYF
TGTGCCAGCAGCTTAGGGACTAGTGGTTTTACTGAATACGAGCAGTACTTC
>few|TRBJ2-3|TRBV7-9|-
CASSLNFGGATSDTQYF
TGTGCCAGCAGCTTGAATTTTGGGGGCGCGACGTCTGATACGCAGTATTTT
>-|TRBJ2-7|TRBV7-8|TRBD2
CASSLVVPSGEGYEQYF
TGTGCCAGCAGCTTAGTGGTCCCTAGCGGGGAGGGCTACGAGCAGTACTTC
>once|TRBJ2-7|TRBV7-6|-
CASSFGDTYEQYF
TGTGCTAGCAGCTTCGGAGACACCTACGAGCAGTACTTC
>-|TRBJ1-1|TRBV11-2|TRBD1
CASSLTGTMNTEAFF
TGTGCCAGCAGCTTGACAGGGACCATGAACACTGAAGCTTTCTTT
>few|TRBJ2-3|TRBV27|-
CATILADTQYF
TGTGCCACCATCTTGGCGGATACGCAGTATTTT
>-|TRBJ2-2|TRBV2|-
CASSHIGPESDTGELFF
TGTGCCAGCAGTCATATCGGGCCGGAATCGGACACCGGGGAGCTGTTTTTT
>-|TRBJ2-1|TRBV5-4|TRBD2
CASSPVTSGGANEQFF
TGTGCCAGCAGCCCTGTCACTAGCGGGGGGGCCAATGAGCAGTTCTTC
>few|TRBJ2-3|TRBV19|TRBD1
CASSIPPGTGTDTQYF
TGTGCCAGTAGTATCCCCCCCGGGACAGGAACAGATACGCAGTATTTT
>-|TRBJ2-1|TRBV12-3/TRBV12-4|TRBD1
CASSLRLGQGYNEQFF
TGTGCCAGCAGTCTGAGATTGGGACAGGGATACAATGAGCAGTTCTTC
>-|TRBJ1-1|TRBV20-1|-
CSARSRGSTEAFF
TGCAGTGCCCGGAGCCGGGGTTCCACTGAAGCTTTCTTT
>-|TRBJ2-1|TRBV7-8|TRBD2
CASSRSLAGGPYEQFF
TGTGCCAGCAGCAGATCACTAGCGGGGGGCCCCTATGAGCAGTTCTTC
>-|TRBJ2-5|TRBV4-1|-
CASSQDLTGSSWTQYF
TGCGCCAGCAGCCAAGATCTGACAGGTTCCTCTTGGACCCAGTACTTC
>-|TRBJ1-1|TRBV7-2|-
CASSLARGARNTEAFF
TGTGCCAGCAGCTTAGCCCGGGGGGCGCGGAACACTGAAGCTTTCTTT
>-|TRBJ2-1|TRBV5-6|-
CASSLGVIGEQFF
TGTGCCAGCAGCTTGGGGGTGATAGGCGAGCAGTTCTTC